The clone carrying this TCR beta chain has just a few counts. What it binds is not known. This specimen belongs to a study of beta chain features in type 1 diabetes. cDNA synthesis used the whole RNA isolate, giving expressed TCRB sequences. Libraries were prepared by immunoSEQ multiplex PCR; TCRdb keeps only in-frame clonotypes and omits some of them. In the table there are a few hundred thousand clones, 10% to 15% of which are singletons. Study-level results: Across all four CD4+ subsets, people with type 1 diabetes showed modestly shorter TCRB CDR3s.

This receptor was taken from a woman between 18 and 29 years old with type 1 diabetes. The material sequenced was naive CD4+ T cells from blood.

DNA of the CDR3: TGTGCCAGCAGCGTAGCGGGGATTGGCTCTGGGGCCAACGTCCTGACTTTC. Residues: CASSVAGIGSGANVLTF. The chain links TRBV9 to TRBJ2-6; D may be TRBD2 (5 bases). The CDR3 length is 17 residues. Trimming took 0 bases from V and 0 from J, leaving 10 bases between them. Germline V lookup: CDR1 SGDLS, CDR2 YYNGEE. The variable domain in full, with the rest retrieved from reference TRBV9 and TRBJ2-6, is DSGVTQTPKHLITATGQRVTLRCSPRSGDLSVYWYQQSLDQGLQFLIQYYNGEERAKGNILERFSAQQFPDLHSELNLSSLELGDSALYFCASSVAGIGSGANVLTFGAGSRLTVL.